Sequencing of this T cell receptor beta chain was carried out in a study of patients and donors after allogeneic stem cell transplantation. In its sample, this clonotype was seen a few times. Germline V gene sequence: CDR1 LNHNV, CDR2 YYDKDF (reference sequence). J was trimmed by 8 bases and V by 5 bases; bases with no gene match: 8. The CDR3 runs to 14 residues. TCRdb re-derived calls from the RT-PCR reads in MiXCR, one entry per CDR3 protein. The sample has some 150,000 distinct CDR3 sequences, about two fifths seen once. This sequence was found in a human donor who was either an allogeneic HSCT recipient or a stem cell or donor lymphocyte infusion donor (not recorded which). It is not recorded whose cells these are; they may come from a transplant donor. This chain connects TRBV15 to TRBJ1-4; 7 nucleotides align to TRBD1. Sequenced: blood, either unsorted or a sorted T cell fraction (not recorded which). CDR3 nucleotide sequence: TGTGCCACCAGCGGGCAGGGGGGCGGCGAAAAACTGTTTTTT. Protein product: CATSGQGGGEKLFF.